Shown below are 8 T cell receptor beta chains from a single sample sequenced in a study of human T cells and chemical hapten exposure. Noted time point: pre-sensitization, week 0. The treatment: therapeutic diphenylcyclopropenone sensitization with weekly scalp DPC. MiXCR, run by TCRdb on the RACE reads, gives a single entry per CDR3 protein. The table shows roughly 250,000 distinct CDR3 sequences, with 8.6% occurring only once. This material consisted of whole blood, taken in connection with sensitization to the hapten diphenylcyclopropenone (DPC). The receptors stem from a woman in her thirties or forties with alopecia areata. Some clones in this sample may be carry-over from other donors' samples.

The sample holds a few counts of this clonotype. The V and J genes are TRBV27 and TRBJ2-3, with TRBD2 identical over 12 bases. The CDR3 is 16 residues long. Germline lookup yields CDR1 MNHEY and CDR2 SMNVEV (reference sequence). The V and J ends lost 8 bases and 8 bases, in that order; junction bases with no gene match: 14. CDR3 DNA sequence: TGTGCCAGCGGCGTTAGACTAGCGGGGGCCCAGGGTACGCAGTATTTT. Residues: CASGVRLAGAQGTQYF.

This clonotype occurred a few times. The chain recombines TRBV24-1 with TRBJ2-3, with D possibly being TRBD1 or TRBD2 (5 bases each). The V and J ends lost 7 bases and 4 bases respectively, with 17 bases between them. CDR3 length: 15 residues. The germline CDR1 and CDR2 sequences are KGHDR and SFDVKD. CDR3 residues: CATRGRDLISDTQYF. CDR3 DNA: TGTGCCACCAGGGGCCGGGACCTTATTTCAGATACGCAGTATTTT.

Regarding this clonotype: A read error may be the cause here, since a much bigger clone is one base away. This chain links TRBV18 with TRBJ2-5; 7 bases match TRBD1. Looked up from germline, CDR1 is KGHSH and CDR2 is LQKENI. This CDR3 is 15 amino acids long. The CDR3 reads CVSSQSTGPEETQYF. In DNA form, the CDR3 reads TGTGTCAGCTCACAGTCGACAGGGCCGGAGGAGACCCAGTACTTC.

This clonotype was seen at least ten times. The chain combines TRBV4-2 with TRBJ1-2; tentatively, D is TRBD1 (5 bases). The CDR3 is made up of 15 amino acids. Germline assignment: CDR1 LGHNA and CDR2 YNFKEQ. Trimming removed 4 bases from V and 4 bases from J, with 16 bases in between. CDR3 bases: TGTGCCAGCAGCCCCCGTGTAGGGGATAGCTATGGCTACACCTTC. Translation: CASSPRVGDSYGYTF.

This clonotype was counted only a few times. DNA of the CDR3: TGCAGCGGACCCCCCGGACAACAAGAGACCCAGTACTTC. It encodes CSGPPGQQETQYF. The chain is built from TRBV29-1 and TRBJ2-5; possible D gene TRBD1, 5 bases. The CDR3 length is 13 residues. The ends were cut back, 7 bases at V and 2 bases at J, with 14 bases in the middle. Germline V CDR1 and CDR2: SQVTM, ANQGSEA.

The chain combines TRBV7-9 with TRBJ2-2; D gene ambiguous. The CDR3 consists of 16 residues. Germline CDR1 SEHNR, CDR2 FQNEAQ (reference sequence). The V end lost 1 base, the J end lost 0 bases, and 9 bases lay between the germline ends. The CDR3 nucleotides are TGTGCCAGCAGCTTAGAAGCCACTACGAACACCGGGGAGCTGTTTTTT. Translation: CASSLEATTNTGELFF.

At least ten counts were recorded for this clonotype. J is TRBJ2-7 and V is TRBV29-1; D might be TRBD2 (6 bases). This CDR3 comprises 12 residues. Trimming stripped 4 bases from V and 4 bases from J, with 11 bases between. Germline V gives CDR1 SQVTM, CDR2 ANQGSEA. The CDR3 region is CSVGRGTYEQYF. In nucleotides, the CDR3 is TGCAGCGTTGGGCGGGGAACGTACGAGCAGTACTTC.

This clonotype was recorded at least ten times. The chain carries TRBV24-1 and TRBJ1-2; 10 bases are a match to TRBD1. The CDR3 has 15 residues. Losses at the gene ends were 3 bases for V and 4 bases for J; bases not matched to a gene: 4. Germline V gene lookup returns CDR1 KGHDR and CDR2 SFDVKD. The chain's CDR3 is CATSDRDRGSYGYTF. CDR3 nucleotide sequence: TGTGCCACCAGTGATCGGGACAGGGGAAGCTATGGCTACACCTTC.